A selection of T cell receptor beta chains follows, all from one sample in a study of cytomegalovirus exposure and HLA in healthy donors. TCRdb keeps only in-frame clones here, not all; method: immunoSEQ multiplex PCR. The sample lists some 150,000 clones, over 60% occurring once. The sequenced sample was PBMCs. These receptors were obtained from a man between 35 and 55 years old in good health and CMV-seronegative. CDR3s include the opening cysteine and the closing phenylalanine or tryptophan. D genes are given only for firm matches. Part of the rows lack a size; the others show once, few, many or a class for expanded clones.

V: TRBV19
J: TRBJ1-6
D: TRBD1
length: 16
size: once
CDR3: CASSIGRQGRDSPLHF
DNA: TGTGCCAGTAGTATAGGTCGACAGGGAAGGGATTCACCCCTCCACTTT

V: TRBV6-5
J: TRBJ2-1
D: TRBD2
length: 16
size: few
CDR3: CASSSPASGMLVEQFF
DNA: TGTGCCAGCAGTTCCCCCGCTAGCGGGATGTTGGTTGAGCAGTTCTTC

V: TRBV7-2
J: TRBJ1-1
D: -
length: 13
size: few
CDR3: CASSLGGSGGAFF
DNA: TGTGCCAGCAGCTTAGGAGGGTCAGGCGGGGCTTTCTTT

V: TRBV7-2
J: TRBJ2-7
D: -
length: 12
size: few
CDR3: CASSFQFYEQYF
DNA: TGTGCCAGCAGCTTCCAGTTCTACGAGCAGTACTTC

V: TRBV4-2
J: TRBJ2-7
D: TRBD2
length: 16
size: -
CDR3: CASSSFIAGGTYEQYF
DNA: TGTGCCAGCAGCTCCTTCATAGCGGGAGGAACCTACGAGCAGTACTTC

V: TRBV10-2
J: TRBJ2-2
D: TRBD2
length: 13
size: few
CDR3: CASSPTSPGELFF
DNA: TGCGCCAGCAGCCCGACTAGCCCCGGGGAGCTGTTTTTT

V: TRBV7-6
J: TRBJ2-1
D: TRBD1
length: 15
size: -
CDR3: CASSQDRGPYNEQFF
DNA: TGTGCCAGCAGCCAAGACAGGGGGCCCTACAATGAGCAGTTCTTC

V: TRBV18
J: TRBJ1-2
D: -
length: 15
size: -
CDR3: CASSPGRGSLDGYTF
DNA: TGTGCCAGCTCACCAGGAAGGGGCTCCTTGGATGGCTACACCTTC

V: TRBV28
J: TRBJ2-3
D: TRBD1
length: 14
size: -
CDR3: CASSSGTGTDTQYF
DNA: TGTGCCAGCAGTTCCGGGACAGGGACAGATACGCAGTATTTT

V: TRBV2
J: TRBJ2-1
D: -
length: 14
size: -
CDR3: CASMIVSSYNEQFF
DNA: TGTGCCAGCATGATAGTAAGCTCCTACAATGAGCAGTTCTTC

V: TRBV6-5
J: TRBJ1-5
D: -
length: 15
size: -
CDR3: CASSYSPYSNQPQHF
DNA: TGTGCCAGCAGTTACTCCCCGTATAGCAATCAGCCCCAGCATTTT

V: TRBV7-9
J: TRBJ2-3
D: TRBD1
length: 16
size: -
CDR3: CASSLDRDRHTDTQYF
DNA: TGTGCCAGCAGCTTGGATCGGGACAGGCACACAGATACGCAGTATTTT

V: TRBV10-1
J: TRBJ2-3
D: TRBD2
length: 14
size: -
CDR3: CASSELAVTDTQYF
DNA: TGCGCCAGCAGCGAACTAGCGGTCACAGATACGCAGTATTTT

V: TRBV5-1
J: TRBJ2-2
D: TRBD1
length: 16
size: -
CDR3: CASSPDRGRVTGELFF
DNA: TGCGCCAGCAGCCCCGACAGGGGGCGAGTCACCGGGGAGCTGTTTTTT

V: TRBV27
J: TRBJ1-2
D: TRBD1
length: 16
size: -
CDR3: CASTSGADRANYGYTF
DNA: TGTGCCAGCACTTCTGGGGCCGACAGGGCTAACTATGGCTACACCTTC

V: TRBV14
J: TRBJ1-4
D: -
length: 16
size: -
CDR3: CASSQDAGRPGEKLFF
DNA: TGTGCCAGCAGCCAAGACGCAGGACGGCCAGGGGAAAAACTGTTTTTT

V: TRBV7-6
J: TRBJ2-3
D: -
length: 14
size: -
CDR3: CASSLSRGTDTQYF
DNA: TGTGCCAGCAGCTTGAGCAGGGGCACAGATACGCAGTATTTT

V: TRBV19
J: TRBJ1-1
D: -
length: 12
size: -
CDR3: CASSQGNTEAFF
DNA: TGTGCCAGTAGCCAGGGTAACACTGAAGCTTTCTTT

V: TRBV7-9
J: TRBJ2-3
D: TRBD2
length: 18
size: -
CDR3: CASSGTSGGAYRTDTQYF
DNA: TGTGCCAGCAGCGGGACTAGCGGGGGGGCGTACCGCACAGATACGCAGTATTTT

V: TRBV7-2
J: TRBJ2-7
D: -
length: 15
size: -
CDR3: CASSFETLPTYEQYF
DNA: TGTGCCAGCAGCTTCGAGACTTTGCCGACCTACGAGCAGTACTTC

V: TRBV6-6
J: TRBJ2-1
D: -
length: 14
size: few
CDR3: CASRVYGGHNEQFF
DNA: TGTGCCAGCAGAGTCTACGGGGGGCACAATGAGCAGTTCTTC

V: TRBV6-1
J: TRBJ2-5
D: -
length: 12
size: -
CDR3: CASSEDRETQYF
DNA: TGTGCCAGCAGTGAAGACAGGGAGACCCAGTACTTC

V: TRBV7-9
J: TRBJ2-3
D: -
length: 14
size: -
CDR3: CASSLGLYTDTQYF
DNA: TGTGCCAGCAGCTTAGGACTCTACACAGATACGCAGTATTTT

V: TRBV7-9
J: TRBJ2-7
D: -
length: 14
size: few
CDR3: CASSFPGHRYEQYF
DNA: TGTGCCAGCAGCTTCCCGGGACACCGCTACGAGCAGTACTTC

V: TRBV9
J: TRBJ1-5
D: -
length: 14
size: -
CDR3: CASSMGWSNQPQHF
DNA: TGTGCCAGCAGCATGGGCTGGAGCAATCAGCCCCAGCATTTT

V: TRBV7-2
J: TRBJ1-2
D: -
length: 14
size: -
CDR3: CASSFSGGNYGYTF
DNA: TGTGCCAGCAGCTTTTCCGGGGGTAACTATGGCTACACCTTC

V: TRBV5-6
J: TRBJ1-1
D: -
length: 14
size: -
CDR3: CASSLLGEDWRAFF
DNA: TGTGCCAGCAGCTTGTTGGGGGAGGATTGGCGAGCTTTCTTT

V: TRBV5-1
J: TRBJ2-2
D: TRBD2
length: 18
size: -
CDR3: CASSLRRAGGRQTGELFF
DNA: TGCGCCAGCAGCTTGAGACGAGCGGGAGGGCGTCAAACCGGGGAGCTGTTTTTT

V: TRBV27
J: TRBJ2-7
D: TRBD2
length: 15
size: -
CDR3: CASSLGLAGNYEQYF
DNA: TGTGCCAGCAGTTTGGGACTAGCGGGAAACTACGAGCAGTACTTC

V: TRBV13
J: TRBJ2-1
D: TRBD2
length: 15
size: -
CDR3: CASSPTSGEYNEQFF
DNA: TGTGCCAGCTCCCCGACTAGCGGGGAATACAATGAGCAGTTCTTC

V: TRBV7-7
J: TRBJ1-5
D: TRBD1
length: 19
size: -
CDR3: CASRTSGTGEGYSNQPQHF
DNA: TGTGCCAGCAGAACTTCCGGGACAGGGGAGGGCTATAGCAATCAGCCCCAGCATTTT

V: TRBV15
J: TRBJ1-4
D: -
length: 15
size: once
CDR3: CATSNDEEADEKLFF
DNA: TGTGCCACCAGCAATGATGAGGAGGCGGATGAAAAACTGTTTTTT

V: TRBV18
J: TRBJ1-2
D: -
length: 13
size: -
CDR3: CASSPRGYYGYTF
DNA: TGTGCCAGCTCACCCAGGGGATACTATGGCTACACCTTC